These T cell receptor beta chains were read from a single sample in a study of tumor-infiltrating lymphocytes in primary liver carcinoma. A single record per CDR3 protein comes from TCRdb applying MiXCR to the multiplex PCR reads. This sample has 300,000 to 400,000 distinct CDR3 sequences, with roughly 60% found just once. Sequencing was performed on peripheral blood. These receptors were collected from a man in his forties with primary liver carcinoma and hepatitis B virus infection. The CDR3 runs from the conserved cysteine through the conserved F or W. Clone size appears in some rows only: once, few, many, or a class for an expanded clone.

v_gene	abundance	j_gene	CDR3aa
TRBV24-1	.	TRBJ2-2	CVTSDLAADDGPGELFF
TRBV2	.	TRBJ1-2	CASSQIRDRRIF
TRBV4-3	once	TRBJ2-1	CASSHHVRSNPNEQFF
TRBV4-1	once	TRBJ1-2	CASGAIPGASGYDYTF
TRBV11-3	.	TRBJ2-3	CASSSRTGTGGIDTGTQYF
TRBV7-9	.	TRBJ2-6	CASSEGGGANVLTF
TRBV7-9	.	TRBJ2-1	CASSPPPAEDPWNEQSF
TRBV6-5	.	TRBJ2-5	CASSFWTGASETQYF
TRBV13	.	TRBJ2-7	CASSLRRLELDEQYF
TRBV4-3	many	TRBJ1-4	CASSQGPTTNEKLFF
TRBV4-1	.	TRBJ1-2	CACGPWTGTYEGNTF
TRBV28	.	TRBJ1-2	CASSARYGYTF
TRBV11-1	.	TRBJ2-1	CASIFLWGGEQFF
TRBV6-5	.	TRBJ2-1	CASGYSIGEQFF
TRBV6-5	many	TRBJ2-7	CASSAGQYEQYF
TRBV10-2	.	TRBJ1-5	CASSGQGNQLQHF
TRBV14	.	TRBJ1-3	CASSRGASGNTIYF
TRBV10-1	once	TRBJ2-7	CASSRPNGRPYEQYF
TRBV11-2	.	TRBJ2-7	CASSPTNRQRHYEQHF
TRBV10-3	many	TRBJ2-5	CAIGVAQPPQETQYF
TRBV4-1	.	TRBJ1-1	CASSPSTMGGTEAFF
TRBV29-1	many	TRBJ1-1	CSVTGDAMNTEAFF
TRBV5-6	few	TRBJ1-4	CASSLRGRNEKLFF
TRBV4-1	.	TRBJ1-5	CASSQVTGDISNQPQHF
TRBV29-1	.	TRBJ2-2	CGVVFVGTANTGELFF
TRBV23-1	.	TRBJ1-6	CVSSSRDSSYNSPLHF
TRBV7-9	.	TRBJ1-2	CASSHRGPRGYTF